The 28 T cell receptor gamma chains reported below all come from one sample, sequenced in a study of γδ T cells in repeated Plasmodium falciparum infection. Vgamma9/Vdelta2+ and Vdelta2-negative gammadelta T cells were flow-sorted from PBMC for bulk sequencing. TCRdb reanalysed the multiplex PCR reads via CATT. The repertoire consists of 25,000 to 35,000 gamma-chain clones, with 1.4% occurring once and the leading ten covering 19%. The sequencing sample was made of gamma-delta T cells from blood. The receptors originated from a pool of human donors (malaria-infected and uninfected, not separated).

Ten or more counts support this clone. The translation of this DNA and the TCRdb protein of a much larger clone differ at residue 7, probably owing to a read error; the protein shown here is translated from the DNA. CDR3: CATWDLKTYSSDWIKTF. CDR3 bases: TGTGCCACCTGGGACCTAAAGACGTATAGTAGTGATTGGATCAAGACGTTT. The chain couples TRGV2 to TRGJP2. CDR3 length equals 17 residues. In germline, CDR1 is EGSNGY, CDR2 YDSYNSKV. Trimming removed 3 bases from V and 0 bases from J; junction bases left unmatched: 10.

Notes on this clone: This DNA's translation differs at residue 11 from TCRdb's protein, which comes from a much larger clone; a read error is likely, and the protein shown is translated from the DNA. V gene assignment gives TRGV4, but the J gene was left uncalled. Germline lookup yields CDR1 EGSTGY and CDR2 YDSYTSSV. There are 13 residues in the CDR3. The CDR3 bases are TGTGCCACCTGGGATGGGCGGTGTTATAAGAGACTCTTT. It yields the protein CATWDGRCYKRLF.

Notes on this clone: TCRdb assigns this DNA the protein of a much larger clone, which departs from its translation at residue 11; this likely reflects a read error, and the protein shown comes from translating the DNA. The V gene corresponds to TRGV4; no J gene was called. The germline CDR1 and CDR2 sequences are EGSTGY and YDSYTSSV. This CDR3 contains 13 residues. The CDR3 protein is CATWDAFYYKELF. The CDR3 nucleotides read TGTGCCACCTGGGATGCCTTTTATTATAAGGAACTCTTT.

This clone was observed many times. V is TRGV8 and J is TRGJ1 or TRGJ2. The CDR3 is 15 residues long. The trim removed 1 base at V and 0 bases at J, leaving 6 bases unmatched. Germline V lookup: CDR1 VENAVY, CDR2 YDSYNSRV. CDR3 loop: CATWDRSMNYYKKLF. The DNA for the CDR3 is TGTGCCACCTGGGATAGAAGCATGAATTATTATAAGAAACTCTTT.

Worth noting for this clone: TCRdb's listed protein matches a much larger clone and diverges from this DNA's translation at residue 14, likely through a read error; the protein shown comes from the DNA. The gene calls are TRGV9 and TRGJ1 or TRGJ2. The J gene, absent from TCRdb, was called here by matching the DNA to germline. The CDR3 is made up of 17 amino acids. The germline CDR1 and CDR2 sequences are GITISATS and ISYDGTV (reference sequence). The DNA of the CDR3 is TGTGCCTTGTGGGAGGTGCACAGCCACCGCCTTTATTATGAGAAACTCTTT. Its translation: CALWEVHSHRLYYEKLF.

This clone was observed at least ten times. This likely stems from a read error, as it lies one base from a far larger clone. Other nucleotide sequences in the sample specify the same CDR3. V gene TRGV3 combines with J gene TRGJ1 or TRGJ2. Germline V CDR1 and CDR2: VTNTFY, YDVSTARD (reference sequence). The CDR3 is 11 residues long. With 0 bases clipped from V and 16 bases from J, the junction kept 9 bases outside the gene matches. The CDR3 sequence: CATWDRRLKLF. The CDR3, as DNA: TGTGCCACCTGGGACAGGCGTTTGAAGCTCTTT.

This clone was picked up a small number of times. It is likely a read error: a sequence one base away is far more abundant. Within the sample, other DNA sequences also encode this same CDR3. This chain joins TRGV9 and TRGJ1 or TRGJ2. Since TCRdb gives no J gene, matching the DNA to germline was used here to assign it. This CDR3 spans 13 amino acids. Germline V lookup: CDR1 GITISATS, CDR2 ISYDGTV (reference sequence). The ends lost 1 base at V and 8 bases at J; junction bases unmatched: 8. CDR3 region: CALWEVRFHKKLF. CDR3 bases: TGTGCCTTGTGGGAGGTACGGTTTCATAAGAAACTCTTT.

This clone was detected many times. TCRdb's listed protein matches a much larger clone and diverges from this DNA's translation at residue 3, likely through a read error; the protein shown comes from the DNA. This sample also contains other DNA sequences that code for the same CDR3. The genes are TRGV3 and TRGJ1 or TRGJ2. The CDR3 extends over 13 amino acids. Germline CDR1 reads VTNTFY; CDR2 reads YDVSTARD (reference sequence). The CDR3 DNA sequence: TGTGCCCCCTGGGACTCCCCCTATTATAAGAAACTCTTT. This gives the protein CAPWDSPYYKKLF.

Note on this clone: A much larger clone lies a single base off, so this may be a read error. The CDR3 loop reads CATWNTGKKLF. CDR3 in DNA: TGTGCCACCTGGAACACGGGTAAGAAACTCTTT. The V call is TRGV3, the J call TRGJ1 or TRGJ2. The J gene, not given by TCRdb, was assigned here from a germline match of the nucleotide sequence. Unmatched junction bases numbered 8, after V lost 6 bases and J lost 9 bases. From germline, CDR1 is VTNTFY and CDR2 YDVSTARD (reference sequence). There are 11 residues in the CDR3.

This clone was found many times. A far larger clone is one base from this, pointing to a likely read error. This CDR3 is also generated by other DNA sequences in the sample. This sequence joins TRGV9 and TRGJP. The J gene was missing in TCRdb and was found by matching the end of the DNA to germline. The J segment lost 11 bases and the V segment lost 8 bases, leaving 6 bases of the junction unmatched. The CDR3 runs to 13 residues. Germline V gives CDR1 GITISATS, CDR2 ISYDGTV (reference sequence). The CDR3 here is CALFELGKKIKVF. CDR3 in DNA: TGTGCCTTGTTCGAGCTGGGCAAAAAAATCAAGGTATTT.

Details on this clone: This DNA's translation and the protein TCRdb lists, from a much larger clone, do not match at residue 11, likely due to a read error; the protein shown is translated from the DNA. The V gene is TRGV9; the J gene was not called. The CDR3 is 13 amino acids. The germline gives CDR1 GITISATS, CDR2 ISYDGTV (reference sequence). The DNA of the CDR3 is TGTGCCTTGTGGGATTTCTCGTATTATAAGGAACTCTTT. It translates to CALWDFSYYKELF.

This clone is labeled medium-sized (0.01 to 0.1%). Here the CDR3 DNA reads TGTGCCTTCAGGAACTATTATTATAAGAAACTCTTT. Amino acids: CAFRNYYYKKLF. The V call is TRGV9, the J call TRGJ1 or TRGJ2. J lost 2 bases, V lost 10 bases, and 8 bases had no gene match. The germline CDR1 and CDR2 sequences are GITISATS and ISYDGTV (reference sequence). This CDR3 spans 12 amino acids.

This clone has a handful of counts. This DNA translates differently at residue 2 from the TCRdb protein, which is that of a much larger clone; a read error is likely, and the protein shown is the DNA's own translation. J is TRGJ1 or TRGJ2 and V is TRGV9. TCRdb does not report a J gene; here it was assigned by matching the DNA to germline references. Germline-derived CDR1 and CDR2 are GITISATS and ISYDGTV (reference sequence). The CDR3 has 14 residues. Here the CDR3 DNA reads TGTACCTTGTGGGAGTACCCGAATTATTATAAGAAACTCTTT. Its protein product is CTLWEYPNYYKKLF.

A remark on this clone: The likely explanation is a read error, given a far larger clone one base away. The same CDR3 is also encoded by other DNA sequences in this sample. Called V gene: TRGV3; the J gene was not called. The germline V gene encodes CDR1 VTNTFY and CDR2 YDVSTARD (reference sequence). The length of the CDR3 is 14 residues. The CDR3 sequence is CATWDRPYYYKKLF. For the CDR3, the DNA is TGTGCCACCTGGGACAGGCCTTATTATTATAAAAAACTCTTT.

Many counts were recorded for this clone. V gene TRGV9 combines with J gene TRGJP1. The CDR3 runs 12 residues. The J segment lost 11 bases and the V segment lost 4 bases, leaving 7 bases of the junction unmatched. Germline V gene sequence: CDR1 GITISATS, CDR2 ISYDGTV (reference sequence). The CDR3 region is CALWDRGWFKIF. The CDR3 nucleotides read TGTGCCTTGTGGGATCGAGGATGGTTCAAGATATTT.

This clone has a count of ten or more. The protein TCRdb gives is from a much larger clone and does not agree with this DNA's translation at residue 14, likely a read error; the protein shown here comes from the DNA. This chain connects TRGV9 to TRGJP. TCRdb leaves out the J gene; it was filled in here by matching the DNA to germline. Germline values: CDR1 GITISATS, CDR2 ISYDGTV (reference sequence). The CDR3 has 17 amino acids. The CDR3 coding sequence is TGTGCCTTGTGGGAGGTGAAGGCCAAGTTGGGCAAAAAAGTCAAGGTATTT. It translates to CALWEVKAKLGKKVKVF.

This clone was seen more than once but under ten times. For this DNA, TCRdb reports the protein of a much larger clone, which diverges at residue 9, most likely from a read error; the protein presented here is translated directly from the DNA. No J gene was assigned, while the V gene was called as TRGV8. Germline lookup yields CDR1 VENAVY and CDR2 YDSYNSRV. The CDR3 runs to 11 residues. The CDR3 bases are TGTGCCACCTGGGATAGTAACCGGGAACTCTTT. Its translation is CATWDSNRELF.

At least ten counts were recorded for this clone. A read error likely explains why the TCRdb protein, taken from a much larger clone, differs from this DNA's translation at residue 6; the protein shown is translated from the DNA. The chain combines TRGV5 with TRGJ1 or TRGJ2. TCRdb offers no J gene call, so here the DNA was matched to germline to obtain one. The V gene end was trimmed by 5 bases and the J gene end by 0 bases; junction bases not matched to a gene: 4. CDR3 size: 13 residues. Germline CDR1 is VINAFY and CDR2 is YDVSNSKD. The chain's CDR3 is CATWGRNYYKKLF. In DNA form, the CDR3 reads TGTGCCACCTGGGGGAGGAATTATTATAAGAAACTCTTT.

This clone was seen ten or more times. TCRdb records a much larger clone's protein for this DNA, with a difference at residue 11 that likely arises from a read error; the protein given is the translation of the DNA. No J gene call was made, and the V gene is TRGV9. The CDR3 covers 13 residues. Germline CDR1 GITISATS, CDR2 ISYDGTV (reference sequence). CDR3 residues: CALWEPPYYKELF. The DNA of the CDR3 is TGTGCCTTGTGGGAGCCCCCTTATTATAAGGAACTCTTT.

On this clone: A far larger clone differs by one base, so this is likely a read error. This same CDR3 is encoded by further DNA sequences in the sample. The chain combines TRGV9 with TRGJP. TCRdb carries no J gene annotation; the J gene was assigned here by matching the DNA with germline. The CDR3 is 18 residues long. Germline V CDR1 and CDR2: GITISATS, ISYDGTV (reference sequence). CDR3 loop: CALWEVPSEELGKKIKVF. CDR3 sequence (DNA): TGTGCCTTGTGGGAGGTACCTTCTGAAGAGCTGGGCAAAAAAATCAAGGTATTT.

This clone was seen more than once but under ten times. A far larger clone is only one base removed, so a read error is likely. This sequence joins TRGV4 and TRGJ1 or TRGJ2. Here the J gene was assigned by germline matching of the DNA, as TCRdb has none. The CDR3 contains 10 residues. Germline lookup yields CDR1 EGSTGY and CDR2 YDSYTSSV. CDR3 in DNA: TGCGCCACCTGGACCCATAAGAAACTCTTT. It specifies CATWTHKKLF.

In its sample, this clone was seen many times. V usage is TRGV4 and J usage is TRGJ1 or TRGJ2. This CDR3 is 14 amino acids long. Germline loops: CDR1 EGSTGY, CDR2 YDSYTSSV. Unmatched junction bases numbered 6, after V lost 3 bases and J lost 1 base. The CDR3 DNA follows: TGTGCCACCTGGGATATTCGAAATTATTATAAGAAACTCTTT. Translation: CATWDIRNYYKKLF.

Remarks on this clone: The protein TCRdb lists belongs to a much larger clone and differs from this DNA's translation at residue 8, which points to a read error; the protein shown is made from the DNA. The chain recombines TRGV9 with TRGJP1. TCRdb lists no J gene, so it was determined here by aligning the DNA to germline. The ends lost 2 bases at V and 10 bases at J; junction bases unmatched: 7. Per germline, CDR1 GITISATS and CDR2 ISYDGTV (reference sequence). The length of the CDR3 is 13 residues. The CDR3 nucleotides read TGTGCCTTGTGGGAGGCACCGAATTGGTTCAAGATATTT. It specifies CALWEAPNWFKIF.

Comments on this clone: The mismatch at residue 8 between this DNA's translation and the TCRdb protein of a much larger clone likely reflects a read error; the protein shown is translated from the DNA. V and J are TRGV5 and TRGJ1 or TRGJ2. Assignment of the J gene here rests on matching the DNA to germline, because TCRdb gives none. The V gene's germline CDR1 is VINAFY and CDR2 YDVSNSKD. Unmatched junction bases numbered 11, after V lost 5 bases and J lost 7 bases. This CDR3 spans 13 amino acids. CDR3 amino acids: CATWGREMYKKLF. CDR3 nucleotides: TGTGCCACCTGGGGGCGTGAGATGTATAAGAAACTCTTT.

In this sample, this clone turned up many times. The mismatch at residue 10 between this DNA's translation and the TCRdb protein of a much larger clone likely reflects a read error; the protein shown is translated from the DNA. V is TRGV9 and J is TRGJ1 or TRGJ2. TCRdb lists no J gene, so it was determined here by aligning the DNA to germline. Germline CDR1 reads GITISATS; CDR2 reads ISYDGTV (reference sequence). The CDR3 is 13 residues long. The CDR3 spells CALWDSAYYRKLF. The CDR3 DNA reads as TGTGCCTTGTGGGACTCGGCTTATTATAGGAAACTCTTT.

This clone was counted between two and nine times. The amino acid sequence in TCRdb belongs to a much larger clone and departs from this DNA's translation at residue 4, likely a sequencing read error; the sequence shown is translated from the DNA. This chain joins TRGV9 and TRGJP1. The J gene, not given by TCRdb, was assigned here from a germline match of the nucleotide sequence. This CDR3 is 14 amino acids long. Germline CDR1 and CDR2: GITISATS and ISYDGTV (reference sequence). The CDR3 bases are TGTGCCTTGTGTGAGGTTCGGGGGGGTTGGTTCAAGATATTT. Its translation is CALCEVRGGWFKIF.

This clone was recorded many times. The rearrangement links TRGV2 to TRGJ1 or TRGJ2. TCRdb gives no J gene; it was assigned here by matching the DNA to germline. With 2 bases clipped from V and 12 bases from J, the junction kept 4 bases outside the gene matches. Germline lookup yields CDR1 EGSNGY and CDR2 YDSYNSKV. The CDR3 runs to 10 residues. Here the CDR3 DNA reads TGTGCCACCTGGGACGTTGGGAAACTCTTT. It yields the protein CATWDVGKLF.

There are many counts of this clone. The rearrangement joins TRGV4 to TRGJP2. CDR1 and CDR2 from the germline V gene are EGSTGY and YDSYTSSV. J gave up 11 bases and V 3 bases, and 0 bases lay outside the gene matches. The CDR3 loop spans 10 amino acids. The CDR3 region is CATWDWIKTF. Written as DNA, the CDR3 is TGTGCCACCTGGGATTGGATCAAGACGTTT.